This TCR beta chain was captured by sequencing in a study of cytomegalovirus exposure and HLA in healthy donors. General study points: Presence/absence analyses assumed roughly uniform sequencing depth across donors.

Researchers ran the PCR with 60 Vbeta and 13 Jbeta primers. Profiled with immunoSEQ multiplex PCR; TCRdb holds only in-frame clones, not every one. Among approximately 95,000 clones listed, around 81% were seen once. A note on this clone: The antigen is unknown.

This CDR3 region has 14 residues. The V end lost 2 bases, the J end lost 5 bases, and 10 bases lay between the germline ends. Germline CDR1 reads SGHRS; CDR2 reads YFSETQ. Sequenced input: PBMCs. J is TRBJ1-4 and V is TRBV5-1, with D perhaps TRBD1 (5 bases). The clonotype originates from a woman aged 70 to 79 in good health and CMV-seropositive. CDR3 nucleotides: TGCGCCAGCAGCTTTGGGCAGGGAAATGAAAAACTGTTTTTT. Amino acid sequence: CASSFGQGNEKLFF.